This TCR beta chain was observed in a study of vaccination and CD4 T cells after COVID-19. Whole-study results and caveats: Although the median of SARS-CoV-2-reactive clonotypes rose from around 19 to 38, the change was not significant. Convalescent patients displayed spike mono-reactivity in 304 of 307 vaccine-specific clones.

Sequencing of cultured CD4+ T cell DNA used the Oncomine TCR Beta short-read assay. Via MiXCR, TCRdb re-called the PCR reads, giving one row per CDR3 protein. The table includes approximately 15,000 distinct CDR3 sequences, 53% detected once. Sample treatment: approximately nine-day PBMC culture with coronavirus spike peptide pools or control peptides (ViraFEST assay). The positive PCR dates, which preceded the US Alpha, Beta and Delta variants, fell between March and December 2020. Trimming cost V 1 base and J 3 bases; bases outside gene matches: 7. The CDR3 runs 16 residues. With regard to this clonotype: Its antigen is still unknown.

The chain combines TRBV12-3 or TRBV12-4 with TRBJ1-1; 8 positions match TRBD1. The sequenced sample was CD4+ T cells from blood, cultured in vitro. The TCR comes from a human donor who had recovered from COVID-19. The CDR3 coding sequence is TGTGCCAGCAGTTTAGGGGTAGTGGACAGGGACACTGAAGCTTTCTTT. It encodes CASSLGVVDRDTEAFF.